This T cell receptor beta chain comes out of a study of OX40 agonist ivuxolimab in advanced cancers. About the investigation overall: Ivuxolimab was an agonistic, fully human IgG2 monoclonal antibody directed against OX40 (CD134), a costimulatory receptor. Intravenous ivuxolimab was administered to patients every 2 weeks at six dose levels: 0.01, 0.1, 0.3, 1.5, 3 and 10 mg/kg. Of the roughly 50 dose-escalation patients, hepatocellular carcinoma was present in about 20, melanoma in some 15, renal cell carcinoma in 9 and head and neck cancer in 9. In the dose-escalation cohort, roughly 80% of patients were male, and the mean age was approximately 64 years, with a range of roughly 20 to 80. Patients were allowed to have had prior anti-PD-1, anti-PD-L1 or anti-CTLA-4 therapy, and 40% of the dose-escalation patients had been treated with checkpoint inhibitors. Three dose-escalation patients achieved partial responses, one with hepatocellular carcinoma and two with cutaneous melanoma. The point of sequencing TCRbeta in the periphery was to test whether ivuxolimab changed TCR sequence diversity and drove clonal T-cell expansion. The monotherapy dose-escalation portion (N = 52 patients) of the phase I ivuxolimab trial is reported in the paper.

Results the study describes overall, beyond this receptor: Low levels of normalized T-cell clonal expansion were also shown by some nonresponding patients. After ivuxolimab, expanded clones were on average more numerous among CD8+ T cells than among CD4+ T cells. In the 0.1-3.0 mg/kg groups, partial responders had among the lowest normalized peripheral clonal expansion, particularly in CD8+ T cells. Clonal expansion of both CD4+ and CD8+ blood T cells was observed from baseline to week 6 at doses 0.1 to 3.0 mg/kg. The antigen specificity of the peripheral T cells that underwent clonal expansion was not determined.

The trial excluded patients who had a history of autoimmune disease or who were on systemic immunosuppression. Peripheral blood for TCR sequencing was collected from all dose cohorts at baseline, on cycle 4 day 1, and on cycle 7 day 1. Samples were obtained from an open-label, multicenter, first-in-human phase I dose-escalation trial of ivuxolimab. The trial enrolled adults with locally advanced or metastatic head and neck squamous cell, hepatocellular, melanoma or renal cell carcinoma. Before TCR sequencing, CD4+ and CD8+ T cells were separately sorted from peripheral blood. Genomic DNA was extracted from sorted cells for sequencing of the TCRbeta CDR3 region. The immunoSEQ Assay was used for sequencing of TCRbeta CDR3 regions. TCRdb's version of the immuneACCESS table is confined to in-frame rearrangements and falls short of the full clone set. An unresolved V gene accounts for under half of the shortfall where checked; the remainder is of unknown origin. This sample comprises fewer than 100,000 clones, roughly 85% of them detected only once. The ten largest clones represent about 0.5% of the sample.

As to this clone: This receptor's antigen is unknown. No qualities accompany the bases; no much larger clone lies one base away.

Counted from cysteine to phenylalanine, this CDR3 has 14 amino acids. The kept DNA is CDR3 alone, 42 bases in frame from the first base. CDR1 and CDR2 are read off the germline V gene as MNHNS and SASEGT. V is cut by 2 bases and J by 0 bases, and the space between the germline ends is 5 bases. The starting material was CD4+ or CD8+ T cells sorted from blood, obtained in a trial of the OX40 agonist ivuxolimab. The V and J genes are TRBV6-1 and TRBJ2-4, with no confidently assigned D gene. This clonotype was obtained from an adult with an advanced solid tumor such as melanoma, head and neck, liver or kidney cancer. The CDR3 sequence is CASSEKLAKNIQYF. At the DNA level, the sequence is TGTGCCAGCAGTGAAAAGCTAGCCAAAAACATTCAGTACTTC.